Presented here are 5 T cell receptor beta chains from one specimen sequenced in a study of shared clonotypes between healthy human individuals. Assay used: immunoSEQ multiplex PCR; TCRdb lists only in-frame clones, some missing. Of millions of clones listed, 93% are singletons. Naive CD8 populations comprised CD45RO-negative cells positively selected for CCR7, excluding terminally differentiated effector memory CD45RA+ cells. Source material: naive CD8+ T cells from PBMCs. The receptors were gathered from a man between 18 and 35 years old in good health. Some clones in this sample may be carry-over from other donors' samples.

The genes are TRBV29-1 and TRBJ1-1; D remains unclear. This CDR3 is 10 amino acids long. Germline V lookup: CDR1 SQVTM, CDR2 ANQGSEA. The V and J ends lost 5 bases and 5 bases respectively, with 6 bases between them. CDR3 protein: CSVFETEAFF. CDR3 nucleotides: TGCAGCGTTTTTGAAACTGAAGCTTTCTTT.

The chain links TRBV4-3 to TRBJ2-1; D gene ambiguous. The germline V and J ends were trimmed by 1 base and 5 bases, with 12 bases remaining between them. The length of the CDR3 is 15 residues. Germline-derived CDR1 and CDR2 are LGHNA and YSLEER. This CDR3 is CASSQVWTYHNEQFF. The CDR3 coding sequence is TGCGCCAGCAGCCAAGTTTGGACGTATCACAATGAGCAGTTCTTC.

The chain employs TRBV6-1 and TRBJ1-5; D is uncertain. The ends were cut back, 0 bases at V and 8 bases at J, with 8 bases in the middle. The V gene's germline CDR1 is MNHNS and CDR2 SASEGT. This CDR3 is built from 13 residues. In DNA form, the CDR3 reads TGTGCCAGCAGTGAAGCCCGCCGGGAGCCCCAGCATTTT. Its translation is CASSEARREPQHF.

This chain joins TRBV7-3 and TRBJ2-1; D uncertain. Germline lookup yields CDR1 SGHTA and CDR2 FQGTGA. Trimming took 0 bases from V and 0 from J, leaving 9 bases between them. This CDR3 has 16 amino acids. The CDR3 loop reads CASSLTLASSYNEQFF. CDR3 DNA: TGTGCCAGCAGCTTAACGTTGGCTAGCTCCTACAATGAGCAGTTCTTC.

The CDR3 DNA sequence: TGTGCCAGCAGCTTAGATCCCCCAAATGAGCAGTTCTTC. This translates into CASSLDPPNEQFF. The rearrangement joins TRBV11-2 to TRBJ2-1, with D unclear. The germline V gene has CDR1 SGHAT and CDR2 FQNNGV. There are 13 residues in the CDR3. Trimming took 0 bases from V and 7 from J, leaving 7 bases between them.